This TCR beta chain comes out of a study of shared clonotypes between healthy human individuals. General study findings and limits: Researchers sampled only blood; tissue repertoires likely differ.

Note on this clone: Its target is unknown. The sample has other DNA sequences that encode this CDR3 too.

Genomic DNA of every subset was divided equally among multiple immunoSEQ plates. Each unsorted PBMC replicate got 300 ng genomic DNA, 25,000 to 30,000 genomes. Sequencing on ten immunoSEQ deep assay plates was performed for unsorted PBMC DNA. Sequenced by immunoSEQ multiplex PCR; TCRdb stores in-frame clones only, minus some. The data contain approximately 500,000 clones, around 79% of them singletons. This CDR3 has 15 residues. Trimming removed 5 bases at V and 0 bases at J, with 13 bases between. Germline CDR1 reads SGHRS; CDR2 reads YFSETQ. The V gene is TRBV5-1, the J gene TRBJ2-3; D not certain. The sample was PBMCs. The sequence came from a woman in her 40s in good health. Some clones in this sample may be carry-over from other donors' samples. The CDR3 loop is CASRREITSTDTQYF. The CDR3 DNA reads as TGCGCCAGCAGACGCGAGATTACTAGCACAGATACGCAGTATTTT.